The entry below gives a single TCR beta chain sequence along with its context. The antigen is undetermined. This sample was included in a study of T cell responses to AZD1222 COVID-19 vaccine. Whole-study findings and limits: There were repertoire samples only from the period after the peak T cell response. Spike-specific TCRs gained breadth and depth after people received two AZD1222 doses.

Sequencing was performed with immunoSEQ multiplex PCR; in TCRdb, only in-frame clones are kept and a portion is missing. The sample consists of about 140,000 clones, 92% of them appearing once. The clonotype originates from an adult in good health. Material: peripheral blood, obtained on day 0 of AZD1222 vaccination.

CDR3 region: CASSPFGGGFTDTQYF. The CDR3, as DNA: TGTGCCAGCAGTCCCTTCGGGGGAGGCTTCACAGATACGCAGTATTTT. The chain links TRBV27 to TRBJ2-3; a possible D gene is TRBD2 (6 bases). V was pared by 5 bases and J by 2 bases, with 17 bases between. Germline CDR1 is MNHEY and CDR2 is SMNVEV (reference sequence). The CDR3 totals 16 residues.